This T cell receptor (beta chain) was captured by sequencing in a study of T cells in Graves' hyperthyroidism and ophthalmopathy. Germline-derived CDR1 and CDR2 are LGHDT and YNNKEL (reference sequence). The CDR3 length is 13 residues. Trimming stripped 4 bases from V and 4 bases from J, with 10 bases between. The table lists this clonotype with many counts. The target antigen is unknown. The CDR3 regions of TCR beta were amplified from RNA transcripts. When the TCR CDR3 underwent first-round RT-PCR, the HTBI primer set was used. TCRdb re-analysed the multiplex PCR reads in MiXCR, keeping a single row per CDR3 protein. Of 300,000 to 500,000 distinct CDR3 sequences listed, about 14% are singletons. Patients affected by ophthalmopathy presented a Clinical Activity Score of at least 3, a NOSPECS grade of at least 4, and disease duration below 3 months. Uncontrolled infection, other autoimmune disease, pregnancy or lactation excluded patients.

The study's findings and limits: The authors' 13 V-J model separated ophthalmopathy from stable hyperthyroidism. Peripheral blood also featured most of the thyroid clonotypes expanded above 0.001.

Sequencing was performed on blood. This TCR was recovered from a man aged 45 to 65 with Graves' ophthalmopathy. The V gene is TRBV3-1, the J gene TRBJ1-2, with D unresolved. CDR3: CASSPREVYGYTF. The DNA for the CDR3 is TGTGCCAGCAGCCCCCGCGAGGTCTATGGCTACACCTTC.